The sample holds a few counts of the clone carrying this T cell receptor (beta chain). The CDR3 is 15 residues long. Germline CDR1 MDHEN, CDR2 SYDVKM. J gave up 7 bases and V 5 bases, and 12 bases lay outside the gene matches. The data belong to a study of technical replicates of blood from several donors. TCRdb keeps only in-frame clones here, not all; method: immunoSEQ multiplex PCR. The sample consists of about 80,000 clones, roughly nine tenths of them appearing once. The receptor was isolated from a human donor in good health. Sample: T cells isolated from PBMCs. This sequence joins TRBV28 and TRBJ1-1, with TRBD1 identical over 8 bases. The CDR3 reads CASSVSTGGEGEAFF. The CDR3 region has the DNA TGTGCCAGCAGTGTCTCAACAGGGGGAGAAGGTGAAGCTTTCTTT.